This is a list of T cell receptor beta chains from one sample in a study of blood T cell repertoires in COVID-19. The protocol was immunoSEQ multiplex PCR, while the TCRdb copy is restricted to in-frame clones and leaves out a portion. The sample has hundreds of thousands of clones, nearly 90% seen once. The sequencing input was PBMCs or T cells enriched from blood (not recorded which). These receptors were obtained from a woman aged 25 to 39 with acute COVID-19. CDR3s include the opening cysteine and the closing phenylalanine or tryptophan. The D gene is left open where the match is weak. Rows give clone size only sometimes, using once, few, many, or a class for an expanded clone.

D gene	clone size	V gene	J gene	CDR3 protein	CDR3 DNA
TRBD2	NA	TRBV3-1/TRBV3-2	TRBJ2-1	CASSLIAGWSYNEQFF	TGTGCCAGCAGCCTAATAGCGGGGTGGAGCTACAATGAGCAGTTCTTC
TRBD1	NA	TRBV30	TRBJ1-1	CAWSRGRGLTEAFF	TGTGCCTGGAGCAGGGGCAGGGGGCTTACTGAAGCTTTCTTT
NA	NA	TRBV7-7	TRBJ2-7	CASSPRTDSSYEQYF	TGTGCCAGCAGCCCCCGGACCGACAGCTCCTACGAGCAGTACTTC
TRBD1	NA	TRBV19	TRBJ2-2	CASSIPGGNTGELFF	TGTGCCAGTAGTATCCCAGGGGGGAACACCGGGGAGCTGTTTTTT
TRBD2	NA	TRBV5-6	TRBJ2-2	CASSLDGGGATGELFF	TGTGCCAGCAGCTTGGATGGCGGGGGGGCCACCGGGGAGCTGTTTTTT
NA	once	TRBV27	TRBJ2-5	CASSRGFQETQYF	TGTGCCAGCAGTAGGGGATTCCAAGAGACCCAGTACTTC
NA	NA	TRBV11-2	TRBJ2-1	CASSLLSPNNEQFF	TGTGCCAGCAGCTTACTTAGCCCCAACAATGAGCAGTTCTTC
TRBD1	NA	TRBV9	TRBJ2-1	CASSMGQGARNEQFF	TGTGCCAGCAGCATGGGACAGGGGGCTCGGAATGAGCAGTTCTTC
NA	NA	TRBV9	TRBJ1-5	CASSGRSNQPQHF	TGTGCCAGCTCGGGTCGGAGCAATCAGCCCCAGCATTTT
TRBD1	NA	TRBV27	TRBJ2-7	CASSLFRLPGGHEQYF	TGTGCCAGCAGTTTATTTCGCCTCCCAGGGGGTCACGAGCAGTACTTC
NA	NA	TRBV10-3	TRBJ2-3	CAITFSYFSTDTQYF	TGTGCCATCACCTTCTCATACTTTAGCACAGATACGCAGTATTTT
TRBD2	NA	TRBV7-8	TRBJ2-1	CASSLGSGGADEQFF	TGTGCCAGCAGCTTAGGTAGCGGGGGGGCCGATGAGCAGTTCTTC
NA	NA	TRBV30	TRBJ1-5	CAWSVGSGQPQHF	TGTGCCTGGAGTGTAGGTTCGGGTCAGCCCCAGCATTTT
NA	NA	TRBV7-8	TRBJ1-5	CASSLQGGGFGNQPQHF	TGTGCCAGCAGCTTACAGGGCGGGGGGTTCGGCAATCAGCCCCAGCATTTT
NA	NA	TRBV29-1	TRBJ1-2	CSVGGYGVDYGYTF	TGCAGCGTTGGTGGCTACGGGGTCGACTATGGCTACACCTTC
TRBD1	NA	TRBV11-2	TRBJ1-4	CASSDTTGVGEKLFF	TGTGCCAGCAGCGATACGACAGGGGTTGGCGAAAAACTGTTTTTT
NA	NA	TRBV10-3	TRBJ1-6	CAISESIGHGGDNSPLHF	TGTGCCATCAGTGAGTCGATAGGACACGGGGGAGATAATTCACCCCTCCACTTT
NA	NA	TRBV2	TRBJ2-6	CASSEPAAGANVLTF	TGTGCCAGCAGTGAGCCCGCGGCTGGGGCCAACGTCCTGACTTTC
TRBD2	NA	TRBV14	TRBJ2-5	CASSQGVTSGLQETQYF	TGTGCCAGCAGCCAAGGGGTCACTAGCGGACTCCAAGAGACCCAGTACTTC
NA	NA	TRBV24-1	TRBJ2-7	CATSDLFGYEQYF	TGTGCCACCAGTGATTTGTTCGGCTACGAGCAGTACTTC
NA	NA	TRBV28	TRBJ1-4	CASSPWPPTNEKLFF	TGTGCCAGCAGTCCCTGGCCCCCAACTAATGAAAAACTGTTTTTT
NA	NA	TRBV15	TRBJ1-1	CATSRDEGTEAFF	TGTGCCACCAGCAGAGATGAGGGCACTGAAGCTTTCTTT
TRBD2	once	TRBV4-1	TRBJ2-1	CASSQEGTSEYNEQFF	TGCGCCAGCAGCCAAGAGGGGACTAGCGAGTACAATGAGCAGTTCTTC
NA	NA	TRBV4-1	TRBJ2-1	CASSQVSEQFF	TGCGCCAGCAGCCAAGTTAGTGAGCAGTTCTTC
NA	NA	TRBV29-1	TRBJ2-3	CSVLTLRTDTQYF	TGCAGCGTTCTAACGCTCCGCACAGATACGCAGTATTTT
TRBD1	NA	TRBV29-1	TRBJ2-1	CSGVWDRGRSEQFF	TGCAGCGGTGTATGGGACAGGGGGCGAAGTGAGCAGTTCTTC
NA	NA	TRBV6-5	TRBJ1-1	CASKLRGNTEAFF	TGTGCCAGCAAGCTTAGGGGGAACACTGAAGCTTTCTTT
TRBD1	NA	TRBV19	TRBJ2-7	CASNAGGAGEQYF	TGTGCCAGTAACGCAGGGGGCGCGGGCGAGCAGTACTTC
TRBD1	NA	TRBV19	TRBJ2-1	CASSIRLGQGYYNEQFF	TGTGCCAGTAGTATTCGTCTGGGACAGGGGTACTACAATGAGCAGTTCTTC
NA	NA	TRBV28	TRBJ1-5	CASSYFLGEGNQPQHF	TGTGCCAGCAGTTACTTTTTAGGGGAAGGCAATCAGCCCCAGCATTTT
NA	NA	TRBV4-1	TRBJ1-1	CASSHRGGTEAFF	TGCGCCAGCAGCCATAGGGGTGGGACTGAAGCTTTCTTT
TRBD2	NA	TRBV5-4	TRBJ2-3	CASSLGASGGADTQYF	TGTGCCAGCAGCTTGGGGGCTAGCGGGGGGGCAGATACGCAGTATTTT
NA	NA	TRBV30	TRBJ1-3	CAWATATRGSGNTIYF	TGTGCCTGGGCCACCGCTACAAGAGGCTCTGGAAACACCATATATTTT
NA	once	TRBV6-5	TRBJ1-4	CASSYSGATNEKLFF	TGTGCCAGCAGTTACTCAGGGGCAACTAATGAAAAACTGTTTTTT
NA	NA	TRBV5-1	TRBJ1-4	CASSLVDEGGGEKLFF	TGCGCCAGCAGCTTGGTAGATGAGGGAGGAGGTGAAAAACTGTTTTTT
NA	once	TRBV14	TRBJ1-2	CASSQDPRRQGRDGYTF	TGTGCCAGCAGCCAAGATCCCCGCCGTCAAGGGAGGGATGGCTACACCTTC
TRBD1	NA	TRBV2	TRBJ2-4	CASNLDRGLENIQYF	TGTGCCAGCAACCTGGACAGGGGTTTGGAAAACATTCAGTACTTC
TRBD2	NA	TRBV11-2	TRBJ2-7	CASSPVSVAGGTYEQYF	TGTGCCAGCAGCCCCGTGAGTGTAGCGGGCGGAACCTACGAGCAGTACTTC
NA	NA	TRBV29-1	TRBJ1-1	CSPTTTGNTEAFF	TGCAGCCCAACTACGACAGGGAACACTGAAGCTTTCTTT
TRBD2	NA	TRBV4-3	TRBJ2-7	CASSQALAGNSYEQYF	TGCGCCAGCAGCCAAGCACTAGCGGGGAACTCCTACGAGCAGTACTTC
NA	NA	TRBV10-2	TRBJ2-1	CASSGGLIEQFF	TGCGCCAGCAGTGGTGGACTAATTGAGCAGTTCTTC
NA	NA	TRBV5-5	TRBJ1-1	CASSLTADTEAFF	TGTGCCAGCAGCTTGACAGCCGACACTGAAGCTTTCTTT
NA	NA	TRBV11-2	TRBJ1-1	CASSFRLSDQANTEAFF	TGTGCCAGCAGCTTTAGGTTGTCAGATCAGGCGAACACTGAAGCTTTCTTT
TRBD1	NA	TRBV14	TRBJ1-2	CASSQRKGQAYGYTF	TGTGCCAGCAGCCAGAGAAAGGGACAGGCCTATGGCTACACCTTC
NA	NA	TRBV6-5	TRBJ2-7	CASSLQGTSYEQYF	TGTGCCAGCAGTCTGCAGGGAACCTCCTACGAGCAGTACTTC
TRBD2	NA	TRBV3-1/TRBV3-2	TRBJ2-1	CASSQASSGNLNRFF	TGTGCCAGCAGCCAAGCGTCTAGCGGAAACCTTAATCGGTTCTTC
NA	NA	TRBV18	TRBJ1-3	CASSPSAQGGNTIYF	TGTGCCAGCTCACCATCGGCTCAGGGGGGAAACACCATATATTTT
TRBD1	NA	TRBV5-1	TRBJ1-1	CASSLNRGGEAFF	TGCGCCAGCAGCCTGAACAGGGGGGGAGAAGCTTTCTTT
TRBD2	once	TRBV9	TRBJ2-3	CASTLGGGDTQYF	TGTGCCAGCACCCTGGGGGGAGGGGATACGCAGTATTTT
NA	NA	TRBV7-6	TRBJ1-4	CASSLVGATNEKLFF	TGTGCCAGCAGCTTGGTCGGTGCAACTAATGAAAAACTGTTTTTT
TRBD1	NA	TRBV11-2	TRBJ2-3	CASSPGGTGGRITDTQYF	TGTGCCAGCAGCCCCGGCGGGACAGGGGGCCGCATAACAGATACGCAGTATTTT